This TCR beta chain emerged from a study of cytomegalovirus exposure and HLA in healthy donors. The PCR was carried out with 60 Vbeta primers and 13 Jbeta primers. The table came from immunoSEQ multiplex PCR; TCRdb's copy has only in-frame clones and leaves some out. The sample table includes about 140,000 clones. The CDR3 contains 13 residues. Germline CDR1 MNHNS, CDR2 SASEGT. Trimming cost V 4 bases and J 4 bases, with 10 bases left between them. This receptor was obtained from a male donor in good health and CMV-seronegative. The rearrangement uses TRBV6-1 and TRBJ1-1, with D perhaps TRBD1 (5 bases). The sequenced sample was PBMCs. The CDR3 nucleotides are TGTGCCAGCAGTGGCAGGGAGGGCACTGAAGCTTTCTTT. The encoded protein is CASSGREGTEAFF.